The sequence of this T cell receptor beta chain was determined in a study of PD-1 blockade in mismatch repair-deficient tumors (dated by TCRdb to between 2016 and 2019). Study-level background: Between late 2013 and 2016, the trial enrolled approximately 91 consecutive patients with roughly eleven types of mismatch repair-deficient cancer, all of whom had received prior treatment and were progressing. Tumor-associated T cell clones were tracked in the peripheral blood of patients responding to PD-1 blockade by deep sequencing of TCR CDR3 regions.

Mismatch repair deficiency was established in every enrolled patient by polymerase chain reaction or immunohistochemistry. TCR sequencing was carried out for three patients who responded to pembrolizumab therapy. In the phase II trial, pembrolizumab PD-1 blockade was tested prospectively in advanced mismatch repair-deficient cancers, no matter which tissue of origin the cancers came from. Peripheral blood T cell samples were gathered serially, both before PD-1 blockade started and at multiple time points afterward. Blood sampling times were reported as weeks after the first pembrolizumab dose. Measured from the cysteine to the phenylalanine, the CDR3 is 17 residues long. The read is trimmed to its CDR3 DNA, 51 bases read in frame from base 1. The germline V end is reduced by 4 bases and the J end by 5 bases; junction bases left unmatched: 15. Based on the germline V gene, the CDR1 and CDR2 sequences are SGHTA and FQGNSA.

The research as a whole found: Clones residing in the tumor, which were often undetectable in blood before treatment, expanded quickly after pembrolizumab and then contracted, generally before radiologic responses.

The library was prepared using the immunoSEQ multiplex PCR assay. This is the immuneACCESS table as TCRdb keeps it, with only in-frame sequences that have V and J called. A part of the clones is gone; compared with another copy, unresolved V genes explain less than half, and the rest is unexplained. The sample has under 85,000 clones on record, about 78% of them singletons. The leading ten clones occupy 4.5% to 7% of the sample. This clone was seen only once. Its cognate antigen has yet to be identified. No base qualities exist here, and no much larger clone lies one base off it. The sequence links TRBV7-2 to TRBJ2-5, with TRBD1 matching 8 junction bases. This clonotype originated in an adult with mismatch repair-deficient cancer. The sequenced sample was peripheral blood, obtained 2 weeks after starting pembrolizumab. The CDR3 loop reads CASSSVGQGSPQETQYF. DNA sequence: TGTGCCAGCAGCTCCGTAGGACAGGGAAGTCCTCAGGAGACCCAGTACTTC.